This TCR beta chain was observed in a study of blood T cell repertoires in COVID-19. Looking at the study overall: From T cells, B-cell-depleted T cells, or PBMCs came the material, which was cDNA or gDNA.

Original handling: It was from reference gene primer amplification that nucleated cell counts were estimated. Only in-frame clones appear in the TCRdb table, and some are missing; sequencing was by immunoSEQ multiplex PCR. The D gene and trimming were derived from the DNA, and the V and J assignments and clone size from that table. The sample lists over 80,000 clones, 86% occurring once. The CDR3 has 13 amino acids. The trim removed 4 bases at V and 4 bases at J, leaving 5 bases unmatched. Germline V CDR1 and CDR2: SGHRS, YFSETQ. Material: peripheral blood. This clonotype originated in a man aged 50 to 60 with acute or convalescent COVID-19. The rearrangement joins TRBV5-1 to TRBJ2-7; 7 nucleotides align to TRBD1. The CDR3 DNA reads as TGCGCCAGCAGCGTTGACAGGGCGTACGAGCAGTACTTC. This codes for CASSVDRAYEQYF.